Below, 13 T cell receptor beta chains from the same sample are listed, as sequenced in a study of blood T cell repertoires in COVID-19. Clones were read by immunoSEQ multiplex PCR, and TCRdb kept only the in-frame ones, dropping some. Among hundreds of thousands of clones listed, roughly four fifths were seen once. The source material was peripheral blood. The receptors stem from a woman of 80 years or more with COVID-19, enrolled during active disease.

The J gene is TRBJ2-3, the V gene TRBV4-2; D not resolved. The CDR3 runs to 15 residues. Trimming pared 4 bases from V and 0 bases from J, leaving 11 bases between. CDR1 LGHNA and CDR2 YNFKEQ come from the germline V gene. CDR3 DNA sequence: TGTGCCAGCAGCCTACTGGGCCTTAGCACAGATACGCAGTATTTT. This sequence encodes CASSLLGLSTDTQYF.

The rearrangement joins TRBV6-6 to TRBJ2-1; the match to TRBD2 covers 9 bases. Germline trimming cut 7 bases from V and 5 bases from J; bases unmatched to any gene: 9. The V gene's germline CDR1 is MNHNY and CDR2 SVGAGI (reference sequence). The length of the CDR3 is 15 residues. CDR3 sequence: CASTLSGSGNNEQFF. CDR3 nucleotide sequence: TGTGCCAGCACCCTTAGCGGGAGCGGAAACAATGAGCAGTTCTTC.

The chain combines TRBV18 with TRBJ2-2, with a possible D match to TRBD1 (6 bases). Trimming cost V 4 bases and J 0 bases, with 12 bases left between them. The CDR3 runs to 16 residues. CDR1 is KGHSH and CDR2 is LQKENI in the germline V gene. The DNA of the CDR3 is TGTGCCAGCTCACTCGGACAGAGCGCGAACACCGGGGAGCTGTTTTTT. Its protein product is CASSLGQSANTGELFF.

CDR3 sequence reads: CASTRPAGIFPEQYF. DNA for the CDR3: TGTGCCAGCACCCGTCCGGCAGGAATTTTTCCCGAGCAGTACTTC. The chain couples TRBV5-8 to TRBJ2-7, with D unclear. The CDR3 totals 15 residues. CDR1 is SGHTS, CDR2 YDEGEE, per germline. Trimming stripped 6 bases from V and 6 bases from J, with 22 bases between.

This rearrangement joins TRBV28 to TRBJ1-1; D is perhaps TRBD1 (5 bases). Trimming shortened V by 7 bases and J by 0 bases, and 21 bases separated the two germline ends. Germline V lookup: CDR1 MDHEN, CDR2 SYDVKM. The CDR3 extends over 17 amino acids. CDR3 coding DNA: TGTGCCAGCACCTCATCGTGGGGCGGGACGCTGAACACTGAAGCTTTCTTT. Translation gives CASTSSWGGTLNTEAFF.

The V call is TRBV13, the J call TRBJ2-5, with D possibly matching TRBD2 (7 bases). CDR1 is PRHDT and CDR2 is FYEKMQ in the germline V gene (reference sequence). V dropped 11 bases and J dropped 1 base, with 14 bases sitting between them. The CDR3 loop spans 13 amino acids. Here the CDR3 reads CARGGGFQETQYF. Written as DNA, the CDR3 is TGTGCCCGGGGCGGGGGCTTCCAAGAGACCCAGTACTTC. The full variable domain, completed using reference TRBV13 and TRBJ2-5, is AAGVIQSPRHLIKEKRETATLKCYPIPRHDTVYWYQQGPGQDPQFLISFYEKMQSDKGSIPDRFSAQQFSDYHSELNMSSLELGDSALYFCARGGGFQETQYFGPGTRLLVL.

This chain links TRBV24-1 with TRBJ2-7; 8 nucleotides align to TRBD1. The CDR3 has 15 residues. Losses at the gene ends were 3 bases for V and 2 bases for J; bases not matched to a gene: 5. The germline gives CDR1 KGHDR, CDR2 SFDVKD. DNA for the CDR3: TGTGCCACCAGTGATCCCCGGGACAGGACCTACGAGCAGTACTTC. Residues: CATSDPRDRTYEQYF.

This clone occurred a few times. This rearrangement joins TRBV6-4 to TRBJ1-5; 10 nucleotides agree with TRBD1. The CDR3 runs 12 residues. Germline V gene sequence: CDR1 MRHNA, CDR2 SNTAGT. Trimming at V came to 2 bases and at J to 12 bases, leaving 1 base not matched to a gene. DNA of the CDR3: TGTGCCAGCAGTGACGGGACAGGGGTCCAGCATTTT. Translation: CASSDGTGVQHF.

This sequence joins TRBV3-1 (or the pseudogene TRBV3-2) and TRBJ1-1; the D gene is possibly TRBD1 (5 bases). This CDR3 is built from 14 residues. With 4 bases removed from V and 0 bases from J, the gap between germline ends came to 9 bases. Germline V lookup: CDR1 LGHDT, CDR2 YNNKEL (reference sequence). The CDR3 is CASSPRGMNTEAFF. Written as DNA, the CDR3 is TGTGCCAGCAGCCCCCGGGGGATGAACACTGAAGCTTTCTTT.

This chain joins TRBV7-2 and TRBJ1-1, with D hard to call. V lost 0 bases, J lost 3 bases, and 8 bases lay in between. Germline V gene lookup returns CDR1 SGHTA and CDR2 FQGNSA. This CDR3 has 14 residues. This chain's CDR3 is CASSLATAYTEAFF. DNA of the CDR3: TGTGCCAGCAGCTTAGCAACAGCCTACACTGAAGCTTTCTTT.

This chain uses TRBV18 with TRBJ1-2, with a possible D match to TRBD1 (5 bases). The germline V and J ends were trimmed by 1 base and 5 bases, with 8 bases remaining between them. The V gene's germline CDR1 is KGHSH and CDR2 LQKENI. CDR3 length: 13 residues. For the CDR3, the DNA is TGTGCCAGCTCACCACGGGGGGTGTATGGCTACACCTTC. Amino acid sequence: CASSPRGVYGYTF. The variable domain in full, with the rest retrieved from reference TRBV18 and TRBJ1-2, is NAGVMQNPRHLVRRRGQEARLRCSPMKGHSHVYWYRQLPEEGLKFMVYLQKENIIDESGMPKERFSAEFPKEGPSILRIQQVVRGDSAAYFCASSPRGVYGYTFGSGTRLTVV.

The V gene is TRBV28, the J gene TRBJ1-1; 8 bases line up with TRBD1. The germline V gene has CDR1 MDHEN and CDR2 SYDVKM. The CDR3 is made up of 17 amino acids. J lost 5 bases, V lost 5 bases, and 16 bases had no gene match. Written as DNA, the CDR3 is TGTGCCAGCAGTATCCCCTCGCGGGGCAGGGGGCGGACTGAAGCTTTCTTT. It translates to CASSIPSRGRGRTEAFF.

This chain joins TRBV5-1 and TRBJ2-6, with D perhaps matching TRBD1 (5 bases). This CDR3 is 15 amino acids long. Deletions cut 4 bases from V and 6 bases from J, with 14 bases between. The V gene's germline CDR1 is SGHRS and CDR2 YFSETQ. This CDR3 is CASSQGRLLANVLTF. In DNA, the CDR3 is TGCGCCAGCAGCCAGGGTCGCCTGCTGGCCAACGTCCTGACTTTC. The entire variable domain, with the rest obtained from reference TRBV5-1 and TRBJ2-6, is as follows: KAGVTQTPRYLIKTRGQQVTLSCSPISGHRSVSWYQQTPGQGLQFLFEYFSETQRNKGNFPGRFSGRQFSNSRSEMNVSTLELGDSALYLCASSQGRLLANVLTFGAGSRLTVL.